This T cell receptor (beta chain) was recovered during a study of OX40 agonist ivuxolimab in advanced cancers. About the research overall: As their treatment, patients were administered ivuxolimab, an agonistic anti-OX40 (CD134) antibody. Having had anti-PD-1, anti-PD-L1 or anti-CTLA-4 therapy before was allowed, and around 44% had some. Three partial responders included one hepatocellular carcinoma patient and two cutaneous melanoma patients.

Generated by immunoSEQ multiplex PCR, the TCRdb table keeps only in-frame clones and is missing some. Here the sample spans around 84,000 clones, approximately 84% being singletons. Trimming took off 2 bases at V and 6 bases at J, with 11 bases between the two ends. The germline gives CDR1 SGHNT, CDR2 YENEEA. The CDR3 extends over 14 amino acids. The genes are TRBV11-3 and TRBJ2-1, with D perhaps TRBD2 (5 bases). The TCR was taken from an adult with an advanced solid tumor such as melanoma, head and neck, liver or kidney cancer. The sequencing used CD4+ or CD8+ T cells sorted from blood, collected in a trial of the OX40 agonist ivuxolimab. The CDR3 coding sequence is TGTGCCAGCAGCTTAAACGGTGAGGGCAATGAGCAGTTCTTC. Translated, it gives CASSLNGEGNEQFF.